This is a list of T cell receptor beta chains from one sample in a study of beta chain features in type 1 diabetes. Data came from immunoSEQ multiplex PCR; TCRdb stores just in-frame clones and leaves some out. The sample has under 400,000 clones, about 19% seen once. Specimen: naive CD4+ T cells from blood. The receptors come from a woman aged 18-29 years in good health. CDR3s include the opening cysteine and the closing phenylalanine or tryptophan. Each record gives: clone size, D gene, J gene, V gene, CDR3 DNA, CDR3 protein. A D gene is named only where the DNA matches it firmly. Clone size, where shown, is once, few, many, or a class for clones that have expanded.

clone_size: .; d_call: .; j_call: TRBJ1-4; v_call: TRBV11-2; cdr3_nt: TGTGCCAGCAGCTTAGTCTTGGCAACAACTAATGAAAAACTGTTTTTT; cdr3_aa: CASSLVLATTNEKLFF
clone_size: .; d_call: .; j_call: TRBJ2-5; v_call: TRBV27; cdr3_nt: TGTGCCAGCAGCAAGGCAGGGCACGAGCAAGAGACCCAGTACTTC; cdr3_aa: CASSKAGHEQETQYF
clone_size: few; d_call: .; j_call: TRBJ2-1; v_call: TRBV2; cdr3_nt: TGTGCCAGCAGTTACAGCAATGAGCAGTTCTTC; cdr3_aa: CASSYSNEQFF
clone_size: .; d_call: .; j_call: TRBJ1-1; v_call: TRBV5-4; cdr3_nt: TGTGCCAGCAGCTTGGTTGGGGGGGGAGCTTTCTTT; cdr3_aa: CASSLVGGGAFF
clone_size: .; d_call: TRBD1; j_call: TRBJ2-7; v_call: TRBV25-1; cdr3_nt: TGTGCCAGCAGTGGATATCCCGGGACAGGGGACTACGAGCAGTACTTC; cdr3_aa: CASSGYPGTGDYEQYF
clone_size: .; d_call: TRBD1; j_call: TRBJ2-3; v_call: TRBV27; cdr3_nt: TGTGCCAGCAGTTCAGGGGGCAAGCTACCGTATTTT; cdr3_aa: CASSSGGKLPYF
clone_size: .; d_call: .; j_call: TRBJ2-5; v_call: TRBV11-2; cdr3_nt: TGTGCCAGCAGAAAAAAGCTGCCCTGGCAGGGGAGGGGAGAGACCCAGTACTTC; cdr3_aa: CASRKKLPWQGRGETQYF
clone_size: .; d_call: .; j_call: TRBJ2-5; v_call: TRBV7-6; cdr3_nt: TGTGCCAGCAGCTCCCTCGGTGGGGGCGAAGAGACCCAGTACTTC; cdr3_aa: CASSSLGGGEETQYF
clone_size: .; d_call: TRBD2; j_call: TRBJ2-7; v_call: TRBV7-2; cdr3_nt: TGTGCCAGCAGCTTCACCGGGACTAGCGGGTCCTCCTACGAGCAGTACTTC; cdr3_aa: CASSFTGTSGSSYEQYF
clone_size: .; d_call: .; j_call: TRBJ2-7; v_call: TRBV11-2; cdr3_nt: TGTGCCAGCAGCCCCCGGGATCAACCTACCTACGAGCAGTACTTC; cdr3_aa: CASSPRDQPTYEQYF
clone_size: .; d_call: TRBD2; j_call: TRBJ2-3; v_call: TRBV5-6; cdr3_nt: TGTGCCAGCACCGTTACGGGAGGTGGAGATACGCAGTATTTT; cdr3_aa: CASTVTGGGDTQYF
clone_size: .; d_call: TRBD1; j_call: TRBJ1-2; v_call: TRBV4-2; cdr3_nt: TGTGCCAGCAGCCCGGGGACAGGGGAAGGCTACACCTTC; cdr3_aa: CASSPGTGEGYTF
clone_size: few; d_call: TRBD1; j_call: TRBJ2-5; v_call: TRBV7-2; cdr3_nt: TGTGCCAGCAGCCTCCTAGGGACAGCCCAAGAGACCCAGTACTTC; cdr3_aa: CASSLLGTAQETQYF
clone_size: .; d_call: TRBD1; j_call: TRBJ2-5; v_call: TRBV7-3; cdr3_nt: TGTGCCAGCAGCCTAAACAGGGGACAGACCCAGTACTTC; cdr3_aa: CASSLNRGQTQYF
clone_size: few; d_call: .; j_call: TRBJ2-7; v_call: TRBV30; cdr3_nt: TGTGCCTGGAGTGATATAAAAGCCCGTTCCTACGAGCAGTACTTC; cdr3_aa: CAWSDIKARSYEQYF
clone_size: .; d_call: TRBD2; j_call: TRBJ2-7; v_call: TRBV6-6; cdr3_nt: TGTGCCAGCAGCTCCGGGGGGTCCTACGAGCAGTACTTC; cdr3_aa: CASSSGGSYEQYF
clone_size: few; d_call: .; j_call: TRBJ2-3; v_call: TRBV29-1; cdr3_nt: TGCAGCGTTGATGGGGGCGGGACAGATACGCAGTATTTT; cdr3_aa: CSVDGGGTDTQYF
clone_size: .; d_call: .; j_call: TRBJ1-2; v_call: TRBV7-8; cdr3_nt: TGTGCCAGCAGCTTACAATTGGCCACATATGGCTACACCTTC; cdr3_aa: CASSLQLATYGYTF
clone_size: .; d_call: .; j_call: TRBJ2-3; v_call: TRBV5-1; cdr3_nt: TGCGCCAGCAGCGAAGGGGGATATACGCAGTATTTT; cdr3_aa: CASSEGGYTQYF
clone_size: .; d_call: TRBD1; j_call: TRBJ1-1; v_call: TRBV6-6; cdr3_nt: TGTGCCAGCATTGCCACAGGGGTCCTGGGGGAAGCTTTCTTT; cdr3_aa: CASIATGVLGEAFF
clone_size: .; d_call: TRBD2; j_call: TRBJ2-1; v_call: TRBV9; cdr3_nt: TGTGCCAGCAGTACAGGACTAGCGGGAGGGGGCTACAATGAGCAGTTCTTC; cdr3_aa: CASSTGLAGGGYNEQFF
clone_size: .; d_call: TRBD1; j_call: TRBJ2-7; v_call: TRBV18; cdr3_nt: TGTGCCAGCTCACCCCCCGGGACAGGGGGAAGGAAGCAGTACTTC; cdr3_aa: CASSPPGTGGRKQYF
clone_size: .; d_call: .; j_call: TRBJ2-4; v_call: TRBV18; cdr3_nt: TGTGCCAGCTCACCACGGAAAGGGCGGGATGCAAACATTCAGTACTTC; cdr3_aa: CASSPRKGRDANIQYF
clone_size: .; d_call: .; j_call: TRBJ1-1; v_call: TRBV7-9; cdr3_nt: TGTGCCAGCAGTTTAGACGGAGGTCGGACTGAAGCTTTCTTT; cdr3_aa: CASSLDGGRTEAFF
clone_size: .; d_call: .; j_call: TRBJ2-3; v_call: TRBV5-1; cdr3_nt: TGCGCCAGCAGCTTGGCGGCAGGGCCAGATACGCAGTATTTT; cdr3_aa: CASSLAAGPDTQYF
clone_size: .; d_call: .; j_call: TRBJ1-1; v_call: TRBV21-1; cdr3_nt: TGTGCCAGCAGGGGCAGTGAGACTGAAGCTTTCTTT; cdr3_aa: CASRGSETEAFF
clone_size: few; d_call: .; j_call: TRBJ1-6; v_call: TRBV5-4; cdr3_nt: TGCGCCAGCAGCCAAGATCGGGGAGTCCGTTCACCCCTCCACTTT; cdr3_aa: CASSQDRGVRSPLHF
clone_size: .; d_call: .; j_call: TRBJ2-5; v_call: TRBV13; cdr3_nt: TGTGCCAGCAGCCTCTCGGCAGGGGCAAGAGTGACCCAGTACTTC; cdr3_aa: CASSLSAGARVTQYF
clone_size: .; d_call: .; j_call: TRBJ2-1; v_call: TRBV7-3; cdr3_nt: TGTGCCAGCAGCCTCGTGGGGGCCGGTAGTGGGAATGAGCAGTTCTTC; cdr3_aa: CASSLVGAGSGNEQFF
clone_size: .; d_call: .; j_call: TRBJ2-5; v_call: TRBV5-1; cdr3_nt: TGCGCCAGCAGCTTGCAGGGACTTGACTTGGAGACCCAGTACTTC; cdr3_aa: CASSLQGLDLETQYF
clone_size: .; d_call: .; j_call: TRBJ2-5; v_call: TRBV4-2; cdr3_nt: TGTGCCAGCAGCCAAGATGGGTCCCTAGGTGAGACCCAGTACTTC; cdr3_aa: CASSQDGSLGETQYF
clone_size: .; d_call: .; j_call: TRBJ1-2; v_call: TRBV5-1; cdr3_nt: TGCGCCAGCAGCTTGGGGGCGTATGGCTACACCTTC; cdr3_aa: CASSLGAYGYTF
clone_size: few; d_call: .; j_call: TRBJ1-1; v_call: TRBV23-1; cdr3_nt: TGCGCCAGCAGTCTATATTCGGACAGCCTGAACACTGAAGCTTTCTTT; cdr3_aa: CASSLYSDSLNTEAFF
clone_size: .; d_call: TRBD1; j_call: TRBJ2-5; v_call: TRBV5-6; cdr3_nt: TGTGCCAGCAGCTTTGACAGGGGTAGGGAGACCCAGTACTTC; cdr3_aa: CASSFDRGRETQYF
clone_size: .; d_call: .; j_call: TRBJ2-5; v_call: TRBV19; cdr3_nt: TGTGCCAGTAGTATTTCGGGACAAGCAGAAGAGACCCAGTACTTC; cdr3_aa: CASSISGQAEETQYF
clone_size: .; d_call: TRBD1; j_call: TRBJ2-1; v_call: TRBV10-3; cdr3_nt: TGTGCCATCAGTGAGTGGGACAGCTCCTACAATGAGCAGTTCTTC; cdr3_aa: CAISEWDSSYNEQFF
clone_size: .; d_call: TRBD2; j_call: TRBJ2-1; v_call: TRBV7-9; cdr3_nt: TGTGCCAGCAGCTTAGCGGGCCCTAGCGGGAGAGGTGAGCAGTTCTTC; cdr3_aa: CASSLAGPSGRGEQFF
clone_size: .; d_call: TRBD1; j_call: TRBJ1-2; v_call: TRBV18; cdr3_nt: TGTGCCAGCTCATTCCGACAGGGGGACGGCTATGGCTACACCTTC; cdr3_aa: CASSFRQGDGYGYTF
clone_size: few; d_call: .; j_call: TRBJ2-5; v_call: TRBV15; cdr3_nt: TGTGCCACCAGCAGAGGACTGGAAGAGGAGACCCAGTACTTC; cdr3_aa: CATSRGLEEETQYF
clone_size: few; d_call: .; j_call: TRBJ2-1; v_call: TRBV12-5; cdr3_nt: TGTGCTAGTGGTTTGAGGGGGAATGAGCAGTTCTTC; cdr3_aa: CASGLRGNEQFF
clone_size: few; d_call: .; j_call: TRBJ1-6; v_call: TRBV5-1; cdr3_nt: TGCGCCAGCAGCTTGGGGAGTGTAAGATCACCCCTCCACTTT; cdr3_aa: CASSLGSVRSPLHF
clone_size: .; d_call: .; j_call: TRBJ1-5; v_call: TRBV5-6; cdr3_nt: TGTGCCAGCAGCTTGAGTGGGCAACACCAGCATTTT; cdr3_aa: CASSLSGQHQHF
clone_size: .; d_call: .; j_call: TRBJ2-7; v_call: TRBV20-1; cdr3_nt: TGCAGTGCTAAAGAGTTATACGAGCAGTACTTC; cdr3_aa: CSAKELYEQYF
clone_size: .; d_call: .; j_call: TRBJ1-1; v_call: TRBV30; cdr3_nt: TGTGCCTGGAGTGTGGGGAGCGGGAACACTGAAGCTTTCTTT; cdr3_aa: CAWSVGSGNTEAFF
clone_size: .; d_call: TRBD2; j_call: TRBJ2-1; v_call: TRBV4-1; cdr3_nt: TGCGCCAGCAGCCAGGGGCGGGGGGTCCGGGAGCAGTTCTTC; cdr3_aa: CASSQGRGVREQFF